One sample yielded the 9 T cell receptor beta chains listed below, sequenced in a study of T-cell memory formation after mild COVID-19. TCRdb processed the 5' RACE reads anew with MiXCR; each CDR3 protein has one entry. The sample includes 380,000 or so distinct CDR3 sequences, 14% seen only once; the top ten take about 22%. Specimen: PBMCs or a T cell subset sorted from them (not recorded which). These receptors came from a man younger than 35 who had mild COVID-19 (a few samples of this study predate the infection). Cell type and time point are not known.

This chain links TRBV11-2 with TRBJ1-2; a weak D match, TRBD1 (6 bases). The V gene's germline CDR1 is SGHAT and CDR2 FQNNGV. V was trimmed by 0 bases and J by 7 bases, leaving 12 bases between them. The CDR3 runs to 14 residues. For the CDR3, the DNA is TGTGCCAGCAGCTTAGACCAGGGGATGGGTGGCTACACCTTC. This codes for CASSLDQGMGGYTF.

This clonotype occurred a few times. The rearrangement uses TRBV27 and TRBJ2-2, with D uncertain. The germline V and J ends were trimmed by 0 bases and 6 bases, with 5 bases remaining between them. CDR1 and CDR2 from the germline V gene are MNHEY and SMNVEV (reference sequence). The CDR3 consists of 13 residues. The DNA for the CDR3 is TGTGCCAGCAGTTTATCAGGGCCCGGGGAGCTGTTTTTT. Residues: CASSLSGPGELFF.

V gene TRBV7-9 combines with J gene TRBJ2-3; D gene ambiguous. The germline V gene has CDR1 SEHNR and CDR2 FQNEAQ (reference sequence). The CDR3 consists of 14 residues. Trimming removed 6 bases at V and 6 bases at J, with 16 bases between. The CDR3 DNA reads TGTGCCAGCAGTTCATACGACTGGCCGGATACGCAGTATTTT. It translates to CASSSYDWPDTQYF.

The rearrangement joins TRBV20-1 to TRBJ2-5, with TRBD2 matching 8 bases. The CDR3 has 15 residues. Unmatched junction bases numbered 15, after V lost 7 bases and J lost 5 bases. Germline V gene lookup returns CDR1 DFQATT and CDR2 SNEGSKA (reference sequence). The CDR3 sequence: CSGTSGGGPWETQYF. For the CDR3, the DNA is TGCAGTGGAACTAGCGGTGGAGGTCCGTGGGAGACCCAGTACTTC.

This chain links TRBV11-2 with TRBJ2-2; D perhaps matches TRBD1 (5 bases). The V end lost 4 bases, the J end lost 5 bases, and 8 bases lay between the germline ends. The CDR3 totals 13 residues. Germline V gene sequence: CDR1 SGHAT, CDR2 FQNNGV. The CDR3: CASSWTFTGELFF. The CDR3 nucleotides are TGTGCCAGCAGCTGGACATTTACCGGGGAGCTGTTTTTT.

The V gene is TRBV20-1, the J gene TRBJ2-2; TRBD2 matches 14 bases. This CDR3 comprises 15 residues. The germline V gene has CDR1 DFQATT and CDR2 SNEGSKA (reference sequence). The V gene end was trimmed by 2 bases and the J gene end by 9 bases; junction bases not matched to a gene: 5. The CDR3 region has the DNA TGCAGTGCTAGACCGACTAGCGGGGGGGCCTGGGAGCTGTTTTTT. Translating gives CSARPTSGGAWELFF.

In its sample, this clonotype was seen many times. CDR3 nucleotide sequence: TGTGCCAGCAGCGTAGATGGACTAGCGGCCGGGGAGCTGTTTTTT. Translated, it gives CASSVDGLAAGELFF. The chain has TRBV9 and TRBJ2-2; 10 bases fit TRBD2. After removal of 0 bases from V and 6 bases from J, the junction contained 2 bases not matched to a gene. The CDR3 is 15 amino acids. Germline CDR1 is SGDLS and CDR2 is YYNGEE.

The rearrangement links TRBV9 to TRBJ1-1; D is unclear. Germline-derived CDR1 and CDR2 are SGDLS and YYNGEE. The CDR3 is 14 residues long. V lost 0 bases and J lost 4, with 10 bases in between. This CDR3 reads CASSVVHLPTEAFF. Written as DNA, the CDR3 is TGTGCCAGCAGCGTAGTACATCTACCCACTGAAGCTTTCTTT.

This clonotype was counted between two and nine times. The chain employs TRBV20-1 and TRBJ1-2; TRBD1 is a possible D gene (5 bases). Per the germline V gene, CDR1 is DFQATT and CDR2 is SNEGSKA (reference sequence). CDR3 size: 12 residues. The V and J ends lost 6 bases and 2 bases respectively, with 10 bases between them. CDR3 bases: TGCAGTGCCGGGACGGAAAACTATGGCTACACCTTC. Amino acid sequence: CSAGTENYGYTF.